This TCR beta chain was sequenced during a study of cytomegalovirus exposure and HLA in healthy donors. The PCR contained 60 Vbeta and 13 Jbeta primers. The repertoire was sequenced with immunoSEQ multiplex PCR; TCRdb's copy has only in-frame clones and lacks some. The sample has 120,000 or so clones, 81% seen once. Of note for this clone: What it binds is not known.

V lost 2 bases to trimming and J lost 10 bases; unmatched junction nucleotides: 9. CDR3 length: 14 amino acids. Germline V gene data show CDR1 as SGHRS and CDR2 as YFSETQ. Study results and limitations: Later analysis identified a missense DCLRE1C variant that was linked to TCR beta V- and J-gene trimming. Later analysis found that TCR beta chains associated with HLA were more clonally expanded than other, equally common chains.

This TCR came from a man between 18 and 29 years old in good health and CMV-seropositive. Sequences were obtained from PBMCs. This chain connects TRBV5-1 to TRBJ1-1, with 9 nucleotides matching TRBD1. The CDR3 DNA follows: TGCGCCAGCAGCTTAAACGACAGGGGGGAGTCAGCTTTCTTT. Translated, it gives CASSLNDRGESAFF.